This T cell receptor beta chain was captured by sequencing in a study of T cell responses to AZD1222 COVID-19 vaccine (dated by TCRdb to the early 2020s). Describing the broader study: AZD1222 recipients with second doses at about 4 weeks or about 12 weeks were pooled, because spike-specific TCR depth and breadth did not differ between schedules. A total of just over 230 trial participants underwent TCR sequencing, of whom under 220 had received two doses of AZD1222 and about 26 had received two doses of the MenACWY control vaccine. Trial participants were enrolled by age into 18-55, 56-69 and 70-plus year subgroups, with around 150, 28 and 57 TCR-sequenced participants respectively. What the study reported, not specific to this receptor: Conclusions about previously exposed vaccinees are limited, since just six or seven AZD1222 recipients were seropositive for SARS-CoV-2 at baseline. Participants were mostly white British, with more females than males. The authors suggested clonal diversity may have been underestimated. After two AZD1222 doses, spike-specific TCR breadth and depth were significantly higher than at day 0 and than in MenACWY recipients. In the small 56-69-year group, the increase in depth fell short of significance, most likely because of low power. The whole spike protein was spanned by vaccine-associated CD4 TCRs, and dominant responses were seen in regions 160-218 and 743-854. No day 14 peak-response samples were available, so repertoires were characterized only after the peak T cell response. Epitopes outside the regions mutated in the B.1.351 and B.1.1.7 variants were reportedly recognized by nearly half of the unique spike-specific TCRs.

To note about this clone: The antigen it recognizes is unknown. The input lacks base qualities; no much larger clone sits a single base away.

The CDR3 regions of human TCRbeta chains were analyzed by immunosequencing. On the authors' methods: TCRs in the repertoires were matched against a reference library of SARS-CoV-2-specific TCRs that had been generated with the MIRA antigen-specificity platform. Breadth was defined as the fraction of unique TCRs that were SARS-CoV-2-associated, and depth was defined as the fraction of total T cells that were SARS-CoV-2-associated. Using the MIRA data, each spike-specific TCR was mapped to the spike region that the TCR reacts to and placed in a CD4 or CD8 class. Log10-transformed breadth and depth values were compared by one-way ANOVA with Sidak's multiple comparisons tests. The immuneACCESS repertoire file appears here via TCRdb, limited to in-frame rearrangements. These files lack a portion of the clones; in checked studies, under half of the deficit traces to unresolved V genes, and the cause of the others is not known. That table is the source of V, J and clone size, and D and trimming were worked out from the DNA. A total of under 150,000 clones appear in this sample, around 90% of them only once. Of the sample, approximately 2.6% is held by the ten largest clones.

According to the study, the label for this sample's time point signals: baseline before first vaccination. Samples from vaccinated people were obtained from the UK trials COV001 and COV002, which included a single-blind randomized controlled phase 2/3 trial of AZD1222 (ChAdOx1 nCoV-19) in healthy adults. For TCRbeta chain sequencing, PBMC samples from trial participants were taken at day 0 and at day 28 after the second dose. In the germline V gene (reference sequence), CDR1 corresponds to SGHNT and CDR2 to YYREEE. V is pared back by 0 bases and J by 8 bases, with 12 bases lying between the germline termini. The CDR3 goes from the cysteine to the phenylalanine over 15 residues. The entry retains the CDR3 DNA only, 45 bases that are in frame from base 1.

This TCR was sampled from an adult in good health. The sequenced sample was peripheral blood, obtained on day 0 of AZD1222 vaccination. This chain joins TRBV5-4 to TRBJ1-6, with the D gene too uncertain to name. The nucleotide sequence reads TGTGCCAGCAGCTTGGGGGCAACGGAACATTCACCCCTCCACTTT. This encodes CASSLGATEHSPLHF.